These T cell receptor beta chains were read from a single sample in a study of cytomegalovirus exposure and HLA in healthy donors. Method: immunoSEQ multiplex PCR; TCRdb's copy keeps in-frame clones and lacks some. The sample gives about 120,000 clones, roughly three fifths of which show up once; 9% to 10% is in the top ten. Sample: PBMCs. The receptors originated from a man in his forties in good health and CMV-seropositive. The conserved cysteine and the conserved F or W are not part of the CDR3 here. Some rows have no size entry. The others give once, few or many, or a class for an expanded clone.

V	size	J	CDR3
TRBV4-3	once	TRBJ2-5	ASSQVAGNQETQY
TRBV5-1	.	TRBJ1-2	ASSFNRDTSNYGYT
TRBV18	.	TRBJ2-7	ASSPDRALEQY
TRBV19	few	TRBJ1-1	ASSILWTENTEAF
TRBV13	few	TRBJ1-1	ASSPDRAGTEAF
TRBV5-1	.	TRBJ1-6	ASSLRQQANSPLH
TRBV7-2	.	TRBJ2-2	ASSSLAGLNTGELF
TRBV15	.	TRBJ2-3	ATSRDVLDPRLAGTDTQY
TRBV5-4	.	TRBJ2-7	ASSPWSGSVYEQY
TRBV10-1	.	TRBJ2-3	ASSESSGVKMLDTQY
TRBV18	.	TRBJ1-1	ASSRSTEAF
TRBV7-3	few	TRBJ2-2	ASSLSGVNTGELF
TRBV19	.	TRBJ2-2	ASSIAGTRPTGELF
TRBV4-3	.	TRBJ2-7	ASSPGTSEGYALH
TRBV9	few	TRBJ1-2	ASSVAMTGVGYT
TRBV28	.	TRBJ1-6	ASSFPSSYNSPLH
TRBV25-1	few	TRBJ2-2	ASMGQLNTGELF
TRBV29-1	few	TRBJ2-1	SVEAGGSYNEQF
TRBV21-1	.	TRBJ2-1	ASSKLTGMNEQF
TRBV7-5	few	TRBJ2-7	ARSSVPYEQY
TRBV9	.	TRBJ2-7	ASSGLAGSFYEQY
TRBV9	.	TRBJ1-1	ASSVGGSDTEAF
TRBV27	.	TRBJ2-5	ASSLSREGSQTQY
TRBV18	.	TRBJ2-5	ASSQQGQGRVQETQY
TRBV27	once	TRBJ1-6	ASSRDSENSPLH
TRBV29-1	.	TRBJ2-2	SGGMNTGELF
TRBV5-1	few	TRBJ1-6	ASSGGQTDSPLH
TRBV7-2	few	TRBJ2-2	ASSLEGLGPRELF
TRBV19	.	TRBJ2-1	ASRYRDRVINEQF
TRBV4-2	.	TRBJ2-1	ASSRDYRRDEQF
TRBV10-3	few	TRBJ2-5	AISESRDRRETQY
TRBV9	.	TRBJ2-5	ASSESLAGTQETQY
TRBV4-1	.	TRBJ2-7	ASSQTPQSGDYEQY
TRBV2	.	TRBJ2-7	ASRTWTYEQY
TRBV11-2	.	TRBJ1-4	ASSFQGVNEKLF
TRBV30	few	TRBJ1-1	ASERGNEAF
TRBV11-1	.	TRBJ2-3	ASSPQGVWANTDTQY
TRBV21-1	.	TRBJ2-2	ASSQTEGASNTGELF
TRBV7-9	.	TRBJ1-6	ASSSTGGANSPLH
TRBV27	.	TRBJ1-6	ASSVDRGVSPLH
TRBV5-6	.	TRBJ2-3	ASSFSPGGTDTQY
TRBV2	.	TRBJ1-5	ASSDTGGYVQPQH
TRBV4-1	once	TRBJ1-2	ASSLGPGQPVYGYT
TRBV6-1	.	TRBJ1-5	ASSDSLGLGAQH
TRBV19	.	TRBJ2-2	ASSIYGGFNTGELF
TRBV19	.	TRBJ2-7	ASSSRVWGEQY
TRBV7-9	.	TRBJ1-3	ASSSTMGYTIY
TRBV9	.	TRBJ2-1	ASSVGSLGGEQF
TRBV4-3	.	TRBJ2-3	ASSQDGESTDTQY
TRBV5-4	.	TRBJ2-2	ASRQKGLAGGVGELF
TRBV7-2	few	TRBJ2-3	ASSPRRGQYTDTQY
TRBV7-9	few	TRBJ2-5	ASSHPRAPQETQY
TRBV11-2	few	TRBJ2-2	ASSFPVAGMNTGELF
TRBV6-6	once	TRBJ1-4	ASSYSGRADEKLF
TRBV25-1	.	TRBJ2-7	ASSELGGGPPYEQY
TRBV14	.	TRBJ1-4	ASSQKTGGIDRNEKLF
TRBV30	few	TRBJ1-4	AWRETTSREKLF
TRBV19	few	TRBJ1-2	ASTPDREWGYT
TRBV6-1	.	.	ASSDRRVEQY